This entry describes one TCR beta chain. Its antigen is unidentified. From CD4+ cells came CD45RA+ naive and CD45RA-negative memory subsets. These data originate in a study of shared clonotypes between healthy human individuals. Study-wide points: Clonotype sharing across several donors was observed for 5% to 6.5% of naive CD4 clonotypes.

The CDR3 spans 14 residues. The ends lost 8 bases at V and 4 bases at J; junction bases unmatched: 10. As processed by the authors: Filtering of immunoSEQ junctional sequences could not match full-length read filtering. The data were produced by immunoSEQ multiplex PCR, yet TCRdb's version contains in-frame clones alone and is incomplete. V, J and clone size were drawn from that table, and D and trimming were deduced from the DNA. The sample has over a million clones, under 80% seen once. The TCR comes from a man aged 18 to 30 in good health. Sequencing input: memory CD4+ T cells sorted from blood. Subset: CD45RA-negative fraction. The rearrangement joins TRBV5-3 to TRBJ1-1; TRBD1 matches 8 bases. TRBV5-3 is assigned to the ORF class and has an uncertain function. The CDR3 region has the DNA TGTGCCAGCAGCCACGGACAGGGTAGCACTGAAGCTTTCTTT. Its translation is CASSHGQGSTEAFF.